This is a list of T cell receptor beta chains from one sample in a study of blood T cells in healthy people across ages. Each CDR3 protein is one row after TCRdb ran MiXCR on the 5' RACE reads. The top ten clones hold 10% to 13% of a sample with 750,000 to 1,000,000 distinct CDR3 sequences, about 29% of them seen once. The sample also formed part of further work on T cells of mothers and their children.

Specimen: blood. These receptors came from a woman between 35 and 50 years old in good health. Both conserved end residues are part of each CDR3. A D gene is named only where the DNA matches it firmly. For some rows the clone size is stated as once, few or many, or as a class when expanded; others skip it.

abundance	j_gene	d_gene	v_gene	CDR3aa	CDR3nt
NA	TRBJ2-3	NA	TRBV4-3	CASSQDRVTDTQYF	TGCGCCAGCAGCCAAGATCGCGTTACAGATACGCAGTATTTT
few	TRBJ2-5	NA	TRBV20-1	CSARDQARQARQETQYF	TGCAGTGCTAGAGATCAGGCAAGGCAGGCCCGGCAAGAGACCCAGTACTTC
many	TRBJ2-1	NA	TRBV2	CASSESGQQFF	TGTGCCAGCAGTGAGTCGGGTCAGCAGTTCTTC
NA	TRBJ2-3	TRBD1	TRBV6-6	CASSDRVVTDTQYF	TGTGCCAGCAGTGACAGGGTTGTAACAGATACGCAGTATTTT
few	TRBJ1-2	NA	TRBV27	CASSWTGRRTYGYTF	TGTGCCAGCAGTTGGACGGGACGCAGGACATATGGCTACACCTTC
NA	TRBJ2-3	TRBD2	TRBV7-2	CASSARGGRDIQYF	TGTGCCAGCAGCGCACGGGGGGGGCGGGACATCCAGTATTTT
few	TRBJ1-1	NA	TRBV5-1	CASSPHTVNTEAFF	TGCGCCAGCAGCCCACATACGGTTAACACTGAAGCTTTCTTT
few	TRBJ1-2	TRBD1	TRBV7-8	CASSRTGRYGYTF	TGTGCCAGCAGCCGGACAGGGCGCTATGGCTACACCTTC
few	TRBJ2-5	NA	TRBV27	CASSLLNDKTQYF	TGTGCCAGCAGCCTGCTCAATGATAAGACCCAGTACTTC
NA	TRBJ2-7	NA	TRBV7-8	CASSLPRVQALSYEQYF	TGTGCCAGCAGCTTACCGCGGGTACAGGCCCTCTCCTACGAGCAGTACTTC
few	TRBJ1-4	NA	TRBV12-3/TRBV12-4	CASSLWTNEKLFF	TGTGCCAGCAGTTTGTGGACTAATGAAAAACTGTTTTTT
few	TRBJ2-1	NA	TRBV7-6	CANSLGTSYNEQFF	TGTGCCAACAGCCTAGGGACCTCCTACAATGAGCAGTTCTTC
many	TRBJ2-1	TRBD2	TRBV30	CAWEAGGGYNEQFF	TGTGCCTGGGAGGCGGGGGGGGGCTACAATGAGCAGTTCTTC
NA	TRBJ1-1	NA	TRBV7-3	CASTPTMGGEAFF	TGTGCCAGCACCCCTACAATGGGCGGCGAAGCTTTCTTT
NA	TRBJ2-5	NA	TRBV10-3	CAISGGSLASETQYF	TGTGCCATCAGTGGGGGCTCACTAGCAAGCGAGACCCAGTACTTC
few	TRBJ2-1	TRBD1	TRBV12-3/TRBV12-4	CASSHTGEEQFF	TGTGCCAGCAGCCACACAGGGGAGGAGCAGTTCTTC
few	TRBJ1-5	NA	TRBV5-1	CASSLGDSNNQPQHF	TGCGCCAGCAGCTTGGGAGACAGCAACAATCAGCCCCAGCATTTT
once	TRBJ2-3	TRBD2	TRBV12-3/TRBV12-4	CAITSGGTDAQYF	TGTGCCATAACTAGCGGGGGCACAGATGCGCAGTATTTT
NA	TRBJ2-7	TRBD2	TRBV20-1	CSARAGTSGAGEQYF	TGCAGTGCTAGGGCCGGGACTAGCGGGGCTGGGGAGCAGTACTTC
NA	TRBJ1-4	TRBD1	TRBV12-3/TRBV12-4	CASTRQGALTNEKLFF	TGTGCCAGTACTAGACAGGGGGCGTTGACTAATGAAAAACTGTTTTTT
few	TRBJ1-2	NA	TRBV7-2	CASSLVVARVEGYTF	TGTGCCAGCAGCTTAGTGGTGGCCAGAGTTGAGGGCTACACCTTC
few	TRBJ1-2	NA	TRBV12-3/TRBV12-4	CASSLAPDSHYTF	TGTGCCAGCAGTTTAGCCCCGGACAGTCACTACACCTTC
many	TRBJ2-7	NA	TRBV20-1	CSASNILGEQYF	TGCAGTGCTTCCAACATCTTGGGGGAGCAGTACTTC
few	TRBJ2-5	TRBD2	TRBV27	CASSLGVTSGFQETQYF	TGTGCCAGCAGTTTAGGGGTGACTAGCGGATTTCAAGAGACCCAGTACTTC
NA	TRBJ2-7	TRBD2	TRBV28	CASSLGGGGPGEQYF	TGTGCCAGCAGTTTGGGAGGCGGGGGGCCGGGCGAGCAGTACTTC
many	TRBJ2-6	TRBD1	TRBV20-1	CSAEGTVGANVLTF	TGCAGTGCTGAAGGGACAGTTGGGGCCAACGTCCTGACTTTC
many	TRBJ2-1	NA	TRBV20-1	CSVSPGHNEQFF	TGCAGTGTTAGCCCAGGGCACAATGAGCAGTTCTTC
once	TRBJ2-7	TRBD1	TRBV7-9	CASSLSSTGGLGEQYF	TGTGCCAGCAGCTTAAGTTCCACAGGGGGATTAGGCGAGCAGTACTTC
few	TRBJ1-6	NA	TRBV20-1	CSARGPTGYNSPLHF	TGCAGTGCTAGGGGGCCTACAGGCTATAATTCACCCCTCCACTTT
NA	TRBJ2-4	NA	TRBV5-1	CTSRRESSYNEQYF	TGCACCAGCAGGAGGGAGAGCTCCTACAATGAGCAGTACTTC
few	TRBJ2-7	NA	TRBV4-1	CASSPGRSRDEQYF	TGCGCCAGCAGCCCGGGACGGAGTCGTGACGAGCAGTACTTC
few	TRBJ2-3	NA	TRBV2	CASSKTEWQYF	TGTGCCAGTTCGAAGACCGAGTGGCAGTATTTT
NA	TRBJ1-1	NA	TRBV12-3/TRBV12-4	CASSLRRPGFMNTEAFF	TGTGCCAGCAGTTTGCGGCGTCCAGGATTTATGAACACTGAAGCTTTCTTT
few	TRBJ2-3	TRBD2	TRBV7-2	CASSLVYSGGSSTDTQYF	TGTGCCAGCAGCTTAGTGTATAGCGGGGGCTCTAGCACAGATACGCAGTATTTT
few	TRBJ1-5	NA	TRBV5-5	CASSLILYSNQPQHF	TGTGCCAGCAGCTTGATTCTCTATAGCAATCAGCCCCAGCATTTT
few	TRBJ1-5	NA	TRBV4-3	CASSQDPTPYSNQPQHF	TGCGCCAGCAGCCAAGATCCGACCCCCTATAGCAATCAGCCCCAGCATTTT
few	TRBJ2-5	TRBD2	TRBV28	CASSLPPGLGGETQYF	TGTGCCAGCAGTTTGCCCCCGGGACTAGGGGGAGAGACCCAGTACTTC
few	TRBJ1-6	NA	TRBV5-1	CASSLAGPSYSPLHF	TGCGCCAGCAGCTTGGCGGGACCCTCGTATTCACCCCTCCACTTT
NA	TRBJ1-2	TRBD1	TRBV13	CASSSHRDRVIYGYTF	TGTGCCAGCAGCTCGCACCGGGACAGAGTAATCTATGGCTACACCTTC
NA	TRBJ1-1	NA	TRBV7-9	CASSPKGGRAEAFF	TGTGCCAGCAGCCCTAAGGGGGGCCGGGCTGAAGCTTTCTTT
NA	TRBJ1-5	NA	TRBV5-5	CAGSLEAGSSNQPQHF	TGTGCCGGCAGCTTGGAGGCAGGGAGCAGCAATCAGCCCCAGCATTTT
few	TRBJ2-1	TRBD1	TRBV7-3	CASSRAGTGGDEQFF	TGTGCCAGCAGCCGGGCGGGGACAGGGGGCGATGAGCAGTTCTTC
NA	TRBJ2-1	TRBD2	TRBV9	CASSVERGAGNEQFF	TGTGCCAGCAGCGTTGAGCGGGGGGCCGGGAATGAGCAGTTCTTC
many	TRBJ2-7	TRBD1	TRBV9	CASSVDPGGSGYEQYF	TGTGCCAGCAGCGTAGATCCAGGGGGAAGTGGTTACGAGCAGTACTTC
few	TRBJ1-2	NA	TRBV12-3/TRBV12-4	CASSTQRATF	TGTGCCAGCAGTACCCAGCGGGCCACCTTC